Each of the 32 T cell receptor beta chains below was sequenced from the same sample in a study of T cell clonality in common variable immunodeficiency. Whole-study results and caveats: Fewer deletions and N-nucleotide insertions were reportedly seen in common variable immunodeficiency TCR beta sequences.

The table came from immunoSEQ multiplex PCR; TCRdb's copy has only in-frame clones and leaves some out. The sample gives over 15,000 clones, none seen only once, and the top ten clones hold more than 12%. Their cognate antigens are unknown. Input material: peripheral blood mononuclear cells. Receptor source: a human donor with common variable immunodeficiency.

In this sample, this clone turned up a few times. The sequenced fragment ends 3 residues before the CDR3 boundary, so the rest is inferred from the germline J gene. This rearrangement joins TRBV19 to TRBJ1-2; possibly TRBD1 for D (6 bases). V was cut by 4 bases and J by 0 bases, with 15 bases left in between. The CDR3 has 16 amino acids. The germline V gene has CDR1 LNHDA and CDR2 SQIVND (reference sequence). CDR3 loop: CASSTRGQQTNYGYTF. CDR3 DNA, as far as it was read: TGTGCCAGTAGTACCCGAGGACAGCAAACTAACTATGGC.

This clone was detected ten times or more. The sequence runs out 3 residues before the end of the CDR3; the remainder is reconstructed from the germline J gene. The rearrangement links TRBV10-1 to TRBJ1-1; the match to TRBD1 covers 8 bases. V dropped 5 bases and J dropped 3; count of bases not matched to a gene: 2. The CDR3 is made up of 13 amino acids. Germline assignment: CDR1 WNHNN and CDR2 SYGVQD (reference sequence). The part of the CDR3 DNA that was read is TGCGCCAGCAGTTTACAGGGGGACACTGAA. It yields the protein CASSLQGDTE. The CDR3 reads in full as CASSLQGDTEAFF.

This clone occurred a few times. The CDR3 end lies 3 residues beyond the end of the read and is filled in from the germline J gene. The chain carries TRBV7-9 and TRBJ1-4; 7 bases match TRBD1. The CDR3 length is 14 residues. CDR1 SEHNR and CDR2 FQNEAQ come from the germline V gene (reference sequence). The J segment lost 3 bases and the V segment lost 5 bases, leaving 3 bases of the junction unmatched. CDR3 protein: CASSVGQANEKLFF. Partial CDR3 DNA: TGTGCCAGCAGCGTAGGACAGGCTAATGAAAAA.

In this sample, this clone turned up a few times. The CDR3 end lies 3 residues beyond the end of the read and is filled in from the germline J gene. The chain uses TRBV11-2 and TRBJ1-5, with D possibly TRBD1 on 6 matching bases. Germline loops: CDR1 SGHAT, CDR2 FQNNGV. This CDR3 region has 14 residues. V lost 5 bases, J lost 5 bases, and 13 bases lay in between. The CDR3 protein is CASSPGGRDQPQHF. The part of the CDR3 DNA that was read is TGTGCCAGCAGCCCGGGGGGCAGGGATCAGCCC.

Many counts were recorded for this clone. The read comes to an end 3 residues before the CDR3 does, leaving the germline J gene to fill in the end. The chain combines TRBV7-3 with TRBJ2-3; 8 nucleotides align to TRBD2. V lost 4 bases to trimming and J lost 2 bases; unmatched junction nucleotides: 5. CDR1 and CDR2 from the germline V gene are SGHTA and FQGTGA. The length of the CDR3 is 15 residues. The DNA read from the CDR3 is TGTGCCAGCAGCTATGGACTAGCCACCACAGATACG. This gives the protein CASSYGLATTDT. The full CDR3 is CASSYGLATTDTQYF. Using reference TRBV7-3 and TRBJ2-3 for the parts outside the CDR3, the full variable domain is GAGVSQTPSNKVTEKGKYVELRCDPISGHTALYWYRQSLGQGPEFLIYFQGTGAADDSGLPNDRFFAVRPEGSVSTLKIQRTERGDSAVYLCASSYGLATTDTQYFGPGTRLTVL.

This clone was seen a few times. The read ends 3 residues shy of where the CDR3 ends; the end is completed using the germline J gene. The chain couples TRBV7-9 to TRBJ1-1, with unresolved D. The V end lost 1 base, the J end lost 0 bases, and 6 bases lay between the germline ends. The CDR3 length is 14 residues. In germline, CDR1 is SEHNR, CDR2 FQNEAQ (reference sequence). The CDR3 reads CASSLEGLNTEAFF. The covered CDR3 bases are TGTGCCAGCAGCTTAGAAGGGCTGAACACTGAA.

This clone was seen repeatedly, ten times or more. The CDR3 region is CASSFSSGSPNTGELFF. Partial CDR3 DNA: TGCGCCAGCAGCTTTTCTAGCGGGAGCCCGAACACCGGGGAG. The gene calls are TRBV5-1 and TRBJ2-2; TRBD2 matches 10 bases. Sequencing ends 3 residues short of the CDR3 end; the germline J gene provides the rest. Germline CDR1 SGHRS, CDR2 YFSETQ. J was trimmed by 0 bases and V by 2 bases; bases with no gene match: 4. The CDR3 consists of 17 residues.

Concerning this clone itself: The DNA ends 3 residues before the CDR3 does, and the rest of the CDR3 is filled in from the germline J gene. The chain recombines TRBV7-2 with TRBJ2-7, with a weak D call TRBD1 (5 bases). The CDR3 runs to 15 residues. Looked up from germline, CDR1 is SGHTA and CDR2 is FQGNSA. The V and J ends lost 5 bases and 2 bases respectively, with 16 bases between them. CDR3 residues: CASSLQVGKAYEQYF. The CDR3 bases that were read are TGTGCCAGCAGCCTACAGGTTGGGAAAGCCTACGAG.

On this clone: Sequencing ends 3 residues short of the CDR3 end; the germline J gene provides the rest. V gene TRBV7-9 combines with J gene TRBJ1-1, with D perhaps TRBD1 (6 bases). The CDR3 sequence is 14 residues long. Germline lookup yields CDR1 SEHNR and CDR2 FQNEAQ (reference sequence). Between the trimmed V and J ends, which lost 0 bases and 3 bases, there was a span of 8 bases. Partial CDR3 DNA: TGTGCCAGCAGCTTAGCGCAGGGGTACACTGAA. Its protein product is CASSLAQGYTE. The full CDR3 protein reads CASSLAQGYTEAFF.

There are many counts of this clone. The read stops 3 residues short of the end of the CDR3; the missing end is completed from the germline J gene. This rearrangement joins TRBV18 to TRBJ2-1, with 8 bases identical to TRBD2. CDR1 is KGHSH and CDR2 is LQKENI in the germline V gene. The CDR3 has 15 amino acids. Unmatched junction bases numbered 7, after V lost 3 bases and J lost 6 bases. The covered CDR3 bases are TGTGCCAGCTCACCGCGCGGGACTAGTGGCAATGAG. Translated, it gives CASSPRGTSGNE. The full CDR3 sequence reads CASSPRGTSGNEQFF.

Concerning this clone: The sequenced fragment ends 3 residues before the CDR3 boundary, so the rest is inferred from the germline J gene. The rearrangement uses TRBV2 and TRBJ2-5; 11 nucleotides align to TRBD2. This CDR3 has 14 amino acids. Germline CDR1 reads SNHLY; CDR2 reads FYNNEI. With 6 bases clipped from V and 4 bases from J, the junction kept 4 bases outside the gene matches. CDR3 bases read: TGTGCCAGCAGCCCCCTAGCGGGGGGAGAGACC. This encodes CASSPLAGGET. Given in full, the CDR3 is CASSPLAGGETQYF.

This clone was counted between two and nine times. The read halts 3 residues ahead of the CDR3 end, with the missing end drawn from the germline J gene. The V call is TRBV19, the J call TRBJ2-7, with D unresolved. The ends were cut back, 5 bases at V and 2 bases at J, with 16 bases in the middle. Germline CDR1 LNHDA, CDR2 SQIVND (reference sequence). The CDR3 runs to 15 residues. The part of the CDR3 DNA that was read is TGTGCCAGTAGTCGCTTTCTGGGCAGTACCTACGAG. It translates to CASSRFLGSTYE. Given in full, the CDR3 is CASSRFLGSTYEQYF.

In its sample, this clone was seen many times. Additional DNA sequences in this sample encode the identical CDR3. The part of the CDR3 DNA that was read is TGTGCCAGCAGCCTAGCGGGGGGACTCTACAATGAG. Its translation: CASSLAGGLYNE. In full, the CDR3 reads CASSLAGGLYNEQFF. The V gene is TRBV5-4, the J gene TRBJ2-1; 11 bases agree with TRBD2. The read halts 3 residues ahead of the CDR3 end, with the missing end drawn from the germline J gene. CDR3 length: 15 residues. The germline V gene encodes CDR1 SGHNT and CDR2 YYREEE (reference sequence). The V gene end was trimmed by 4 bases and the J gene end by 3 bases; junction bases not matched to a gene: 3.

By sample share, this clone is large. CDR3 loop: CASSLREQGDTQYF. The part of the CDR3 DNA that was read is TGTGCCAGCAGCTTAAGAGAACAGGGAGATACG. The V call is TRBV7-3, the J call TRBJ2-3; the D gene is possibly TRBD1 (6 bases). The read terminates 3 residues ahead of where the CDR3 ends, so the germline J gene completes it. Looked up from germline, CDR1 is SGHTA and CDR2 is FQGTGA. The CDR3 extends over 14 amino acids. V lost 1 base to trimming and J lost 5 bases, with 10 bases between them.

This clone was counted between two and nine times. The read ends 3 residues shy of where the CDR3 ends; the end is completed using the germline J gene. V gene TRBV19 combines with J gene TRBJ2-7, with 8 bases aligning to TRBD1. The V gene's germline CDR1 is LNHDA and CDR2 SQIVND (reference sequence). Trimming cost V 4 bases and J 3 bases; bases outside gene matches: 2. CDR3 length: 13 residues. The CDR3 bases that were read are TGTGCCAGTAGTAAAGGACAGGGCTACGAG. Amino acids: CASSKGQGYE. The entire CDR3 protein is CASSKGQGYEQYF.

This clone was picked up many times. The missing CDR3 end, 3 residues past where the read stops, is filled in from the germline J gene. The chain recombines TRBV27 with TRBJ2-6, with no clear D. V shed 5 bases and J shed 0 bases, with 5 bases lying between them. Germline CDR1 reads MNHEY; CDR2 reads SMNVEV (reference sequence). This CDR3 has 14 amino acids. CDR3 DNA, as far as it was read: TGTGCCAGCAGTCTCCTCTCTGGGGCCAACGTC. Its protein product is CASSLLSGANV. The CDR3 reads in full as CASSLLSGANVLTF.

This clone was picked up a small number of times. The CDR3 is cut off 3 residues early in the read; its end comes from the germline J gene. The J gene is TRBJ1-3, the V gene TRBV18, with D maybe TRBD1 (6 bases). Trimming removed 4 bases from V and 0 bases from J, with 13 bases in between. This CDR3 is 16 amino acids long. Looked up from germline, CDR1 is KGHSH and CDR2 is LQKENI. The CDR3 protein is CASSRVRGDSGNTIYF. The part of the CDR3 DNA that was read is TGTGCCAGCTCACGGGTCAGGGGAGACTCTGGAAACACC.

As to this clone: The CDR3 end is not reached by the read, which stops 3 residues before it; the germline J gene fills it in. V usage is TRBV19 and J usage is TRBJ1-1; D may be TRBD1 (5 bases). This CDR3 comprises 15 residues. V lost 2 bases and J 2 bases, leaving 12 bases between the germline ends. CDR1 and CDR2 (germline): LNHDA, SQIVND (reference sequence). The CDR3 reads CASSILGGANTEAFF. The CDR3 bases that were read are TGTGCCAGTAGTATACTTGGAGGGGCAAACACTGAA.

In its sample, this clone was seen a few times. The sequence runs out 3 residues before the end of the CDR3; the remainder is reconstructed from the germline J gene. This rearrangement joins TRBV2 to TRBJ1-6, with D perhaps TRBD1 (6 bases). The CDR3 covers 14 residues. Germline V gene sequence: CDR1 SNHLY, CDR2 FYNNEI. Partial CDR3 DNA: TGTGCCAGCCGAGTCGACAGGCTGTTAAGGACC. It translates to CASRVDRLLRT. The whole CDR3 sequence is CASRVDRLLRTLHF.

The sample holds many counts of this clone. The read falls 3 residues short of the CDR3 end, and the missing part is taken from the germline J gene. This chain joins TRBV2 and TRBJ2-7; 9 positions agree with TRBD2. Germline CDR1 reads SNHLY; CDR2 reads FYNNEI. With 4 bases clipped from V and 4 bases from J, the junction kept 5 bases outside the gene matches. This CDR3 is 14 amino acids long. Partial CDR3 DNA: TGTGCCAGCAGTGCTACTAGCGGGCGTTACGAG. Amino acid sequence: CASSATSGRYE. The whole CDR3 protein is CASSATSGRYEQYF.

Comment on this clone: The read terminates 3 residues before the CDR3 end, so the remaining end is supplied by the germline J gene. The genes are TRBV20-1 and TRBJ1-5; no clear D gene. Trimming cost V 0 bases and J 2 bases, with 14 bases left between them. This CDR3 contains 16 residues. Germline-derived CDR1 and CDR2 are DFQATT and SNEGSKA (reference sequence). The sequenced part of the CDR3 DNA is TGCAGTGCTAGAGATGGTCGCTTCGGTGGCAATCAGCCC. This codes for CSARDGRFGGNQP. The whole CDR3 protein reads CSARDGRFGGNQPQHF.

The sample holds many counts of this clone. The read falls 3 residues short of the CDR3 end, and the missing part is taken from the germline J gene. The rearrangement links TRBV7-3 to TRBJ2-1; 12 bases align to TRBD2. CDR3 size: 15 residues. Trimming took 4 bases from V and 6 from J; bases not matched to a gene: 4. Germline V gene sequence: CDR1 SGHTA, CDR2 FQGTGA. CDR3 DNA (partial): TGTGCCAGCAGCTACGGACTAGCGGGATCCAATGAG. Translated: CASSYGLAGSNE. The entire CDR3 protein is CASSYGLAGSNEQFF.

In its sample, this clone was seen many times. The DNA ends 3 residues before the CDR3 does, and the rest of the CDR3 is filled in from the germline J gene. The chain employs TRBV18 and TRBJ2-1; 7 nucleotides line up with TRBD2. Germline loops: CDR1 KGHSH, CDR2 LQKENI. This CDR3 comprises 12 residues. Unmatched junction bases numbered 0, after V lost 2 bases and J lost 8 bases. The CDR3 bases that were read are TGTGCCAGCTCACCAGGGGGGGATGAG. Translating it yields CASSPGGDE. The full CDR3 is CASSPGGDEQFF.

This clone appeared a few times. The read terminates 3 residues before the CDR3 end, so the remaining end is supplied by the germline J gene. This rearrangement joins TRBV6-1 to TRBJ1-6, with TRBD1 as a possible D gene (5 bases). The CDR3 consists of 12 residues. Germline CDR1 reads MNHNS; CDR2 reads SASEGT. V gave up 4 bases and J gave up 9 bases, with 7 bases separating them. The CDR3 here is CASSGRVSPLHF. Partial CDR3 DNA: TGTGCCAGCAGTGGCAGGGTTTCACCC.

The DNA read from the CDR3 is TGTGCCAGTAGAAGGGAGGGGGCAAGTTATGGC. Encoded protein: CASRREGASYG. The whole CDR3 sequence is CASRREGASYGYTF. The chain links TRBV19 to TRBJ1-2, with 7 bases aligning to TRBD1. The CDR3 end is not reached by the read, which stops 3 residues before it; the germline J gene fills it in. Germline assignment: CDR1 LNHDA and CDR2 SQIVND (reference sequence). V was pared by 6 bases and J by 5 bases, with 9 bases of the junction left unmatched. The CDR3 has 14 residues.

This clone was detected many times. Read data end 3 residues before the CDR3 end; the end is taken from the germline J gene. The chain couples TRBV7-3 to TRBJ1-1; no firm D call. The CDR3 runs to 15 residues. Trimming took off 4 bases at V and 4 bases at J, with 16 bases between the two ends. Germline V lookup: CDR1 SGHTA, CDR2 FQGTGA. The CDR3 sequence is CASSYGGRAGTEAFF. The covered CDR3 bases are TGTGCCAGCAGCTACGGAGGAAGAGCGGGCACTGAA. Filled out from reference TRBV7-3 and TRBJ1-1, the complete variable domain reads GAGVSQTPSNKVTEKGKYVELRCDPISGHTALYWYRQSLGQGPEFLIYFQGTGAADDSGLPNDRFFAVRPEGSVSTLKIQRTERGDSAVYLCASSYGGRAGTEAFFGQGTRLTVV.

This clone was seen a few times. The read ends 3 residues before the CDR3 terminus; that terminus is restored from the germline J gene. This chain joins TRBV5-1 and TRBJ1-2; 7 positions agree with TRBD1. With 5 bases clipped from V and 6 bases from J, the junction kept 4 bases outside the gene matches. Germline CDR1 and CDR2: SGHRS and YFSETQ. The CDR3 covers 12 residues. The CDR3 loop is CASRPDRDGYTF. CDR3 DNA, as far as it was read: TGCGCCAGCAGACCTGACAGGGATGGC.

This clone was counted a few times. From the germline J gene comes the end of the CDR3, since the read stops 3 residues before it. The chain carries TRBV23-1 and TRBJ1-3; tentatively, D is TRBD1 (6 bases). TRBV23-1 is given ORF status, its function remaining uncertain. The CDR3 has 14 amino acids. Trimming removed 8 bases at V and 4 bases at J, with 15 bases between. CDR3 bases read: TGCGCCAGCGGTACAGGGTGGGGGGGAAACACC. It translates to CASGTGWGGNT. The whole CDR3 protein reads CASGTGWGGNTIYF.

Comment on this clone: The missing CDR3 end, 3 residues past where the read stops, is filled in from the germline J gene. This rearrangement joins TRBV7-8 to TRBJ2-5; TRBD2 agrees at 12 bases. This CDR3 has 16 amino acids. Germline lookup yields CDR1 SGHVS and CDR2 FQNEAQ. The junction had 9 bases not matched to a gene; V was cut back by 5 bases and J by 5 bases. CDR3 loop: CASSPRASGRVETQYF. The DNA read from the CDR3 is TGTGCCAGCAGCCCCCGGGCTAGCGGGAGGGTGGAGACC.

This clone has ten or more counts. The read is 3 residues too short to cover the CDR3 end, so that end is filled in from the germline J gene. The V and J genes are TRBV6-2 or TRBV6-3 and TRBJ2-2, with no clear D. The V and J ends lost 5 bases and 6 bases respectively, with 4 bases between them. Germline CDR1 and CDR2: MNHEY and SVGEGT. This CDR3 is 11 amino acids long. The chain's CDR3 is CASSKAGELFF. The sequenced CDR3 bases are TGTGCCAGCAGTAAGGCCGGGGAG.

This clone was seen repeatedly, ten times or more. The read ends 3 residues early relative to the CDR3; the germline J gene fills the gap. The chain has TRBV5-4 and TRBJ1-1; D may be TRBD1 (5 bases). Germline V gives CDR1 SGHNT, CDR2 YYREEE (reference sequence). V was trimmed by 4 bases and J by 4 bases, leaving 14 bases between them. This CDR3 spans 14 amino acids. The sequenced part of the CDR3 DNA is TGTGCCAGCAGCAGCAGGGATTTGGGCACTGAA. Translation gives CASSSRDLGTE. The CDR3, in full, reads CASSSRDLGTEAFF.

This clone has ten or more counts. CDR3 DNA, as far as it was read: TGCAGTGCTAGTCGTAATAGCGGGAGGGCCGTAGATACG. Residues: CSASRNSGRAVDT. The full CDR3 reads CSASRNSGRAVDTQYF. This rearrangement joins TRBV20-1 to TRBJ2-3; 11 bases map to TRBD2. The CDR3 end falls 3 residues outside the read, so it is completed with the germline J gene. Germline V lookup: CDR1 DFQATT, CDR2 SNEGSKA (reference sequence). There are 16 residues in the CDR3. V was pared by 3 bases and J by 5 bases, with 10 bases of the junction left unmatched.